Shown below are 19 T cell receptor beta chains from a single sample sequenced in a study of cytomegalovirus exposure and HLA in healthy donors. Using immunoSEQ multiplex PCR, the repertoire was profiled, and TCRdb retains in-frame clones only, with some absent. The table shows 71,000 or so clones, with roughly 94% occurring only once. Sequenced: PBMCs. These receptors originate from a young man in good health and CMV-seropositive.

This chain links TRBV30 with TRBJ1-4; tentative D call: TRBD1 (5 bases). Trimming took 3 bases from V and 0 from J, leaving 8 bases between them. CDR1 GTSNPN and CDR2 SVGIG come from the germline V gene (reference sequence). There are 14 residues in the CDR3. The CDR3 here is CAWREGATNEKLFF. Here the CDR3 DNA reads TGTGCCTGGAGGGAAGGGGCAACTAATGAAAAACTGTTTTTT.

Only one count was recorded for this clone. The chain employs TRBV19 and TRBJ2-1; TRBD2 aligns across 10 bases. This CDR3 is 14 amino acids long. The ends lost 5 bases at V and 6 bases at J; junction bases unmatched: 4. Germline V gene sequence: CDR1 LNHDA, CDR2 SQIVND (reference sequence). The CDR3 sequence is CASSPPSGSNEQFF. CDR3 in DNA: TGTGCCAGTAGTCCACCTAGCGGGAGCAATGAGCAGTTCTTC.

J is TRBJ2-3 and V is TRBV7-6; D is perhaps TRBD2 (6 bases). The V end lost 5 bases, the J end lost 0 bases, and 27 bases lay between the germline ends. The germline gives CDR1 SGHVS, CDR2 FNYEAQ. This CDR3 is built from 20 residues. The chain's CDR3 is CASSPYAGAEGLTSTDTQYF. The CDR3 DNA sequence: TGTGCCAGCAGCCCATACGCTGGGGCCGAGGGACTCACTAGCACAGATACGCAGTATTTT.

The genes are TRBV7-9 and TRBJ1-2, with D possibly matching TRBD1 (5 bases). Deletions cut 2 bases from V and 7 bases from J, with 20 bases between. CDR1 is SEHNR and CDR2 is FQNEAQ in the germline V gene (reference sequence). The CDR3 contains 16 residues. The CDR3 DNA reads TGTGCCAGCAGCTTAAGCGGCCAGCGGGGGTGGGGTGGCTACACCTTC. Protein sequence: CASSLSGQRGWGGYTF.

Concerning this clone itself: Germline is not matched at one junction end, which may reflect a read error. The chain uses TRBV4-2 and TRBJ1-2, with 8 bases identical to TRBD1. Per germline, CDR1 LGHNA and CDR2 YNFKEQ. The CDR3 spans 15 residues. This CDR3 is CASSQDLRGTGAQSF. The CDR3 DNA sequence: TGTGCCAGCAGCCAAGATCTTAGGGGGACAGGCGCCCAATCCTTC.

The gene calls are TRBV29-1 and TRBJ1-2; D gene unclear. CDR3 size: 12 residues. Between the trimmed V and J ends, which lost 7 bases and 1 base, there was a span of 10 bases. In germline, CDR1 is SQVTM, CDR2 ANQGSEA. The CDR3: CSAAGNNYGYTF. CDR3 sequence (DNA): TGCAGCGCAGCGGGAAATAACTATGGCTACACCTTC.

The rearrangement joins TRBV7-6 to TRBJ1-3; 9 nucleotides align to TRBD1. This CDR3 has 14 residues. From germline, CDR1 is SGHVS and CDR2 FNYEAQ. V lost 4 bases, J lost 8 bases, and 6 bases stayed unmatched. The CDR3 reads CASSYGTGLDTIYF. The CDR3 region has the DNA TGTGCCAGCAGCTACGGGACAGGGTTAGACACCATATATTTT.

This clone was observed once. This rearrangement joins TRBV7-2 to TRBJ1-2, with a tentative D call TRBD1 (5 bases). The CDR3 length is 15 residues. Trimming left V 3 bases short and J 1 base short, with 12 bases between. Germline V gene data show CDR1 as SGHTA and CDR2 as FQGNSA. CDR3 bases: TGTGCCAGCAGCTTGAATGCAGGGCTTAACTATGGCTACACCTTC. As protein: CASSLNAGLNYGYTF.

This clone was seen just once. The chain uses TRBV5-4 and TRBJ2-7; a weak D match, TRBD1 (6 bases). Germline V gene data show CDR1 as SGHNT and CDR2 as YYREEE (reference sequence). CDR3 size: 13 residues. V lost 0 bases and J lost 3, with 7 bases in between. The CDR3 DNA reads as TGTGCCAGCAGCTTGGAGGGGGTCTACGAGCAGTACTTC. Amino acids: CASSLEGVYEQYF.

The CDR3 nucleotides read TGTGCCAGCAGCCCTCTCGGACAGGGCACAGATACGCAGTATTTT. Protein sequence: CASSPLGQGTDTQYF. J is TRBJ2-3 and V is TRBV7-2, with 7 bases fitting TRBD1. Germline CDR1 is SGHTA and CDR2 is FQGNSA. V lost 5 bases to trimming and J lost 1 base; unmatched junction nucleotides: 6. This CDR3 is built from 15 residues.

The V call is TRBV5-1, the J call TRBJ2-2; 9 nucleotides align to TRBD2. This CDR3 comprises 16 residues. Looked up from germline, CDR1 is SGHRS and CDR2 is YFSETQ. The V gene end was trimmed by 0 bases and the J gene end by 0 bases; junction bases not matched to a gene: 0. CDR3 coding DNA: TGCGCCAGCAGCTTGGAGCGGGGGGCGAACACCGGGGAGCTGTTTTTT. This codes for CASSLERGANTGELFF. The full variable domain, completed using reference TRBV5-1 and TRBJ2-2, is KAGVTQTPRYLIKTRGQQVTLSCSPISGHRSVSWYQQTPGQGLQFLFEYFSETQRNKGNFPGRFSGRQFSNSRSEMNVSTLELGDSALYLCASSLERGANTGELFFGEGSRLTVL.

The chain recombines TRBV5-1 with TRBJ2-2; perhaps TRBD1 as D (5 bases). CDR1 and CDR2 (germline): SGHRS, YFSETQ. CDR3 length: 15 residues. Deletions cut 1 base from V and 3 bases from J, with 10 bases between. DNA of the CDR3: TGCGCCAGCAGCTTGCAGGGCTTAGACACCGGGGAGCTGTTTTTT. Encoded protein: CASSLQGLDTGELFF.

V usage is TRBV19 and J usage is TRBJ1-5, with D tentatively TRBD1 (5 bases). This CDR3 has 15 residues. V was clipped by 3 bases and J by 1 base, with 10 bases between them. Per germline, CDR1 LNHDA and CDR2 SQIVND (reference sequence). This CDR3 reads CASSMETESNQPQHF. In DNA form, the CDR3 reads TGTGCCAGTAGTATGGAGACAGAAAGCAATCAGCCCCAGCATTTT.

The CDR3 reads CASRGQANQPQHF. CDR3 DNA: TGTGCCAGCAGGGGACAGGCAAATCAGCCCCAGCATTTT. V usage is TRBV25-1 and J usage is TRBJ1-5; TRBD1 aligns across 8 bases. In germline, CDR1 is MGHDK, CDR2 SYGVNS. Trimming at V came to 6 bases and at J to 4 bases, leaving 2 bases not matched to a gene. The CDR3 spans 13 residues.

V and J are TRBV5-1 and TRBJ2-7, with 7 bases aligning to TRBD1. Germline CDR1 SGHRS, CDR2 YFSETQ. The junction had 3 bases not matched to a gene; V was cut back by 0 bases and J by 6 bases. The CDR3 has 13 amino acids. The CDR3 loop is CASSLGAGGEQYF. Written as DNA, the CDR3 is TGCGCCAGCAGCTTGGGCGCAGGGGGCGAGCAGTACTTC. Using reference TRBV5-1 and TRBJ2-7 for the parts outside the CDR3, the full variable domain is KAGVTQTPRYLIKTRGQQVTLSCSPISGHRSVSWYQQTPGQGLQFLFEYFSETQRNKGNFPGRFSGRQFSNSRSEMNVSTLELGDSALYLCASSLGAGGEQYFGPGTRLTVT.

This chain joins TRBV2 and TRBJ2-1; no definite D call. V gave up 1 base and J gave up 10 bases, with 8 bases separating them. The CDR3 contains 12 residues. Looked up from germline, CDR1 is SNHLY and CDR2 is FYNNEI. CDR3 loop: CASSEELEEQFF. DNA of the CDR3: TGTGCCAGCAGTGAAGAGTTAGAGGAGCAGTTCTTC.

A few counts support this clone. The chain combines TRBV9 with TRBJ1-6; tentatively, D is TRBD1 (5 bases). This CDR3 is 15 amino acids long. Germline V gene data show CDR1 as SGDLS and CDR2 as YYNGEE. Deletions cut 0 bases from V and 6 bases from J, with 10 bases between. CDR3 sequence reads: CASSVAETVNSPLHF. The CDR3 DNA is TGTGCCAGCAGCGTAGCGGAGACAGTTAATTCACCCCTCCACTTT. The whole variable domain, remainder taken from reference TRBV9 and TRBJ1-6, is DSGVTQTPKHLITATGQRVTLRCSPRSGDLSVYWYQQSLDQGLQFLIQYYNGEERAKGNILERFSAQQFPDLHSELNLSSLELGDSALYFCASSVAETVNSPLHFGNGTRLTVT.

The chain carries TRBV9 and TRBJ1-5, with 7 bases aligning to TRBD1. V trimming: 3 bases; J trimming: 3 bases; junction bases outside the gene matches: 6. Germline V gene data show CDR1 as SGDLS and CDR2 as YYNGEE. The CDR3 is made up of 15 amino acids. CDR3 in DNA: TGTGCCAGCAGCGGACATGGACAGGTCAATCAGCCCCAGCATTTT. This translates into CASSGHGQVNQPQHF.

This chain uses TRBV13 with TRBJ2-1; D may be TRBD2 (5 bases). The CDR3 is 17 residues long. V dropped 6 bases and J dropped 0 bases, with 18 bases sitting between them. Germline CDR1 PRHDT, CDR2 FYEKMQ (reference sequence). DNA of the CDR3: TGTGCCAGCAGTCGACCAGGCGGAACTAGCTCCTACAATGAGCAGTTCTTC. Its translation: CASSRPGGTSSYNEQFF.